The rows below give T cell receptor beta chains drawn from one sample of a study of blood T cell repertoires in COVID-19. Here immunoSEQ multiplex PCR was the method, and the copy in TCRdb shows in-frame clones only, minus some. The sample lists some 300,000 clones; nearly 90% were seen once. Sequenced input: peripheral blood. Receptors originate from a woman in her thirties with COVID-19, enrolled during active disease. Both conserved end residues are part of each CDR3. D genes are given only for firm matches. Size is stated for part of the rows, as once, few or many counts, or as a class when the clone is expanded.

TRBV19	TRBJ1-2	-	-	TGTGCCAGTAGTGCCCGACAGCGACTCGGCTACACCTTC	CASSARQRLGYTF
TRBV15	TRBJ1-1	-	-	TGTGCCACCAGCAGAGATCAGGGAGGCACTGAAGCTTTCTTT	CATSRDQGGTEAFF
TRBV2	TRBJ1-2	-	once	TGTGCCAGCAAGCCTGAGGATGGCTACACCTTC	CASKPEDGYTF
TRBV2	TRBJ1-6	-	-	TGTGCCAGCAGCAGGCGATCAACTGGGGGCAGCTCCTATAATTCACCCCTCCACTTT	CASSRRSTGGSSYNSPLHF
TRBV11-2	TRBJ1-5	-	-	TGTGCCAGCAGCTTAGGTCCCAGGGTAAATCAGCCCCAGCATTTT	CASSLGPRVNQPQHF
TRBV19	TRBJ1-1	TRBD1	-	TGTGCCAGTAGTGCAAGCTCAGGGGGGACTGAAGCTTTCTTT	CASSASSGGTEAFF
TRBV5-4	TRBJ1-2	-	-	TGTGCCAGCAGCTTGCCGGGACTCCCCAGGGCTGGCTACACCTTC	CASSLPGLPRAGYTF
TRBV9	TRBJ1-1	-	once	TGTGCCAGCAGCCCCCGCGCGGTGAACACTGAAGCTTTCTTT	CASSPRAVNTEAFF
TRBV6-5	TRBJ1-6	-	-	TGTGCCACCAGTTATAGTGGGCAATATTCACCCCTCCACTTT	CATSYSGQYSPLHF
TRBV5-1	TRBJ1-4	-	-	TGCGCCAGCAGCTTGGGCAGCGCAACTAATGAAAAACTGTTTTTT	CASSLGSATNEKLFF
TRBV3-1/TRBV3-2	TRBJ1-2	-	-	TGTGCCAGCAGCCACCGACAGGAAGGGAAGAATGGCTACACCTTC	CASSHRQEGKNGYTF
TRBV2	TRBJ1-6	-	-	TGTGCCAGCAGTGAAACAGGGACCCTCCACTTT	CASSETGTLHF
TRBV27	TRBJ1-1	-	-	TGTGCCAGCAGTCCGATAGTCATGAACACTGAAGCTTTCTTT	CASSPIVMNTEAFF
TRBV2	TRBJ1-5	TRBD1	-	TGTGCCAGCAGTGATATACAGGGGGGGAATCAGCCCCAGCATTTT	CASSDIQGGNQPQHF
TRBV5-1	TRBJ2-3	TRBD2	-	TGCGCCAGCAGCTTGGGGACTAGCGGGGTTGGTGATACGCAGTATTTT	CASSLGTSGVGDTQYF
TRBV19	TRBJ1-5	-	few	TGTGCCAGTAGTATAGGCCTGGGCCAGCCCCAGCATTTT	CASSIGLGQPQHF
TRBV6-5	TRBJ1-3	-	-	TGTGCCAGCGGAGGGATGGGAAACACCATATATTTT	CASGGMGNTIYF
TRBV9	TRBJ1-2	TRBD1	-	TGTGCCAGCAGCGTCTCCTTAACAGGGGACAATGGCTACACCTTC	CASSVSLTGDNGYTF
TRBV28	TRBJ1-5	TRBD1	-	TGTGCCAGCAGAGCTTGGACAGGTACCCTAAGCAATCAGCCCCAGCATTTT	CASRAWTGTLSNQPQHF
TRBV5-1	TRBJ1-2	TRBD1	-	TGCGCCAGCAGCCCCCTGGGACAGGGGGCCCTCTATGGCTACACCTTC	CASSPLGQGALYGYTF
TRBV19	TRBJ2-1	TRBD2	once	TGTGCCAGTAGTATAGATCTCGGGACTAGCGGGGGGGACAATGAGCAGTTCTTC	CASSIDLGTSGGDNEQFF
TRBV7-9	TRBJ1-6	-	-	TGTGCCAGCAGCTTATCAGGGTTGGACTCACCCCTCCACTTT	CASSLSGLDSPLHF
TRBV15	TRBJ1-1	TRBD1	-	TGTGCCACCAGCAGAGGACAGGGGACTTTTAATATGAACACTGAAGCTTTCTTT	CATSRGQGTFNMNTEAFF
TRBV7-8	TRBJ1-1	-	-	TGTGCCAGCAGCTTAGGGGGCCCGGTAAACACTGAAGCTTTCTTT	CASSLGGPVNTEAFF
TRBV2	TRBJ1-1	TRBD1	-	TGTGCCAGCAGGGAGAGGACAGGGCAAGCTTTCTTT	CASRERTGQAFF
TRBV27	TRBJ1-2	-	-	TGTGCCAGCAGAGCGACCCGGAAAGCTAACTATGGCTACACCTTC	CASRATRKANYGYTF
TRBV11-3	TRBJ1-1	TRBD1	-	TGTGCTACAATGAAGGAGGGGGCCCGGAACACTGAAGCTTTCTTT	CATMKEGARNTEAFF
TRBV6-5	TRBJ1-1	-	-	TGTGCCAGCAGTTACGACGAAAGAGGGAACACTGAAGCTTTCTTT	CASSYDERGNTEAFF
TRBV7-2	TRBJ2-5	TRBD2	-	TGTGCCAGCAGCTTAGGCAGTTCGGCGGGGGGTATCGAGACCCAGTACTTC	CASSLGSSAGGIETQYF
TRBV19	TRBJ1-1	-	-	TGTGCCAGTAGTATGACGGGGTACACTGAAGCTTTCTTT	CASSMTGYTEAFF
TRBV27	TRBJ1-6	-	-	TGTGCCAGCAGGATACAGGAGGGAAATTCACCCCTCCACTTT	CASRIQEGNSPLHF
TRBV5-1	TRBJ1-4	TRBD1	-	TGCGCCAGCAGCACGGGACAGTATGAAAAACTGTTTTTT	CASSTGQYEKLFF
TRBV2	TRBJ1-3	-	-	TGTGCCAGCAGTGAAGCGCTTCGGGGGAGAAACACCATATATTTT	CASSEALRGRNTIYF
TRBV29-1	TRBJ1-2	-	-	TGCAGCGTTTACACCTATGGCTACACCTTC	CSVYTYGYTF
TRBV5-4	TRBJ1-2	TRBD1	-	TGTGCCAGCAAGGACAGGGGAGTTAACTATGGCTACACCTTC	CASKDRGVNYGYTF
TRBV5-6	TRBJ1-5	TRBD1	-	TGTGCCAGCAGTAGGGACAGGGTTCAGCCCCAGCATTTT	CASSRDRVQPQHF
TRBV25-1	TRBJ1-4	-	-	TGTGCCAGCAGTGACCGAACAGGGAACGGGGCTGAAAAACTGTTTTTT	CASSDRTGNGAEKLFF
TRBV4-2	TRBJ1-2	-	-	TGTGCCAGCAGCCGGGGGATGAGGACAGCCTACTATGGCTACACCTTC	CASSRGMRTAYYGYTF
TRBV15	TRBJ1-2	TRBD1	-	TGTGCCACCAGCCACGGGACAGATGGCTACACCTTC	CATSHGTDGYTF
TRBV30	TRBJ1-2	-	once	TGTGCCTGGGGCTCACTGATGAACTATGGCTACACCTTC	CAWGSLMNYGYTF
TRBV11-1	TRBJ2-1	TRBD2	-	TGTGCCAGCAGCGCACCGGGACTAGCGGGGGGAAATGAGCAGTTCTTC	CASSAPGLAGGNEQFF
TRBV28	TRBJ1-4	TRBD1	-	TGTGCCAGCAGTCTAAGACAGGGGGCCGGGGAAAAACTGTTTTTT	CASSLRQGAGEKLFF
TRBV9	TRBJ1-5	-	once	TGTGCCAGCAGCGGGACAGCTAATCAGCCCCAGCATTTT	CASSGTANQPQHF
TRBV6-5	TRBJ2-7	TRBD1	-	TGTGCCAGCAGTTACAAAGGGGGCGCTTACGAGCAGTACTTC	CASSYKGGAYEQYF
TRBV19	TRBJ2-7	TRBD1	once	TGTGCCAGTATGGGACAGGGCGGTTACGAGCAGTACTTC	CASMGQGGYEQYF
TRBV7-2	TRBJ1-1	-	-	TGTGCCAGTACTACCGAAGGTTACACTGAAGCTTTCTTT	CASTTEGYTEAFF
TRBV4-1	TRBJ1-1	-	-	TGCGCCAGCAGAAAAATAGGGGGCACTGAAGCTTTCTTT	CASRKIGGTEAFF
TRBV7-7	TRBJ1-1	-	once	TGTGCCAGCAGCCAAGGACAGAACACTGAAGCTTTCTTT	CASSQGQNTEAFF
TRBV11-2	TRBJ1-1	-	-	TGTGCCAGCAGCCCACCGCTATCTATGAACACTGAAGCTTTCTTT	CASSPPLSMNTEAFF
TRBV11-3	TRBJ2-1	-	-	TGTGCCAGCAGCATGGGACTCTTTAGAGATGAGCAGTTCTTC	CASSMGLFRDEQFF
TRBV3-1/TRBV3-2	TRBJ2-1	-	-	TGTGCCAGCAGCCAAGGGACAGACCCTTCCTACAATGAGCAGTTCTTC	CASSQGTDPSYNEQFF
TRBV7-9	TRBJ1-6	-	-	TGTGCCAGCAGCTCCTCTAATTCACCCCTCCACTTT	CASSSSNSPLHF
TRBV2	TRBJ1-5	-	-	TGTGCCAGCCGACAGGAGTATCAGCCCCAGCATTTT	CASRQEYQPQHF
TRBV19	TRBJ2-1	TRBD1	-	TGTGCCAGTAGTTTACAGGGGTTCGTCAATGAGCAGTTCTTC	CASSLQGFVNEQFF
TRBV3-1/TRBV3-2	TRBJ1-2	-	few	TGTGCCAGCAGCCAATGGGCGACAGATGATAATGGCTACACCTTC	CASSQWATDDNGYTF